This entry is about one T cell receptor (beta chain). Its antigen is not known. The data originate from a study of cytomegalovirus exposure and HLA in healthy donors. Study context: A prior study identified 117 million unique TCR beta sequences from 200 million or so T cells. Findings of the study overall: The later analysis indicated that the majority of CMV-associated TCR beta chains appeared HLA-restricted. Some V segments, TRBV6-2 and TRBV6-3 among them, were indistinguishable and were therefore excluded.

CDR3 length: 16 amino acids. Germline CDR1 MGHDK, CDR2 SYGVNS. Unmatched junction bases numbered 12, after V lost 6 bases and J lost 6 bases. A multiplex PCR was run with 60 Vbeta primers and 13 Jbeta primers. Clones were read by immunoSEQ multiplex PCR, and TCRdb kept only the in-frame ones, dropping some. The profile shows some 51,000 clones, about three quarters of them singletons. Sequences were obtained from PBMCs. The TCR sequence derives from a female donor in good health and CMV-seronegative. This chain joins TRBV25-1 and TRBJ1-4; 8 bases fit TRBD1. The CDR3 DNA sequence: TGTGCCAGCAGCTCCATTTCGGGACAGGTGGATGAAAAACTGTTTTTT. Encoded protein: CASSSISGQVDEKLFF.